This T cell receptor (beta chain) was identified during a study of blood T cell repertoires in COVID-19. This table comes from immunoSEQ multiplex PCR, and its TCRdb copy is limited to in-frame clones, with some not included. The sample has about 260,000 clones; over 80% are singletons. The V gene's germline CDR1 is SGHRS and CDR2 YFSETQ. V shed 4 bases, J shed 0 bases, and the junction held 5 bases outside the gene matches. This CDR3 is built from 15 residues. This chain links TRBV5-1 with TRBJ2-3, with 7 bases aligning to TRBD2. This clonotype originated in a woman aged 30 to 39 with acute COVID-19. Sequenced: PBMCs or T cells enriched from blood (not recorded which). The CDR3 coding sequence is TGCGCCAGCAGCAGAGCTAGCGGTAGCACAGATACGCAGTATTTT. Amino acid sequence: CASSRASGSTDTQYF. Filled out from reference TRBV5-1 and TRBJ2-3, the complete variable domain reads KAGVTQTPRYLIKTRGQQVTLSCSPISGHRSVSWYQQTPGQGLQFLFEYFSETQRNKGNFPGRFSGRQFSNSRSEMNVSTLELGDSALYLCASSRASGSTDTQYFGPGTRLTVL.